This is a list of T cell receptor beta chains from one sample in a study of spatial heterogeneity in lung cancer. MiXCR, run by TCRdb on the 5' RACE reads, gives a single entry per CDR3 protein. The table has tens of thousands of distinct CDR3 sequences, approximately 20% seen once. This sample comprised PBMCs, obtained at follow-up. The receptors derive from a male donor with early-stage non-small cell lung cancer. The CDR3 runs from the conserved cysteine through the conserved F or W. D genes are given only for firm matches. Clone size is given for some rows only: seen once, a few or many times, or a class if the clone is expanded.

V	D	length	size	J	DNA	CDR3
TRBV2	TRBD1	12	NA	TRBJ1-1	TGTGCCAGCAGCGGGGACAGGTCTGAAGCTTTCTTT	CASSGDRSEAFF
TRBV5-6	TRBD2	16	many	TRBJ2-5	TGTGCCAGCAGCTTGAGAGGTAGCGGGGCACAAGAGACCCAGTACTTC	CASSLRGSGAQETQYF
TRBV20-1	NA	15	NA	TRBJ2-3	TGCAGTGCTGGGTCCCGAAGTCCTAGCACAGATACGCAGTATTTT	CSAGSRSPSTDTQYF
TRBV11-2	TRBD1	15	few	TRBJ2-6	TGTGCCAGCAGCTTACGACAGGGGCAATCCGCCGTCCTGACTTTC	CASSLRQGQSAVLTF
TRBV20-1	TRBD1	16	NA	TRBJ1-4	TGCAGTGCTCCCCTAGCAGGGGTGACAGGGGATGAAAAACTGTTTTTT	CSAPLAGVTGDEKLFF
TRBV7-3	NA	15	few	TRBJ2-1	TGTGCCAGCAGCCCCTCTGGGAGCTCCTACAATGAGCAGTTCTTC	CASSPSGSSYNEQFF
TRBV5-1	TRBD1	14	NA	TRBJ1-2	TGCGCCAGCAGCACGACAGGGGGCAACTATGGCTACACCTTC	CASSTTGGNYGYTF
TRBV10-3	NA	12	many	TRBJ2-7	TGTGCCATCAGTTCACAGGGTTACGAGCAGTACTTC	CAISSQGYEQYF
TRBV12-3/TRBV12-4	NA	15	NA	TRBJ2-2	TGTGCCAGCATCGAAAGGGGGTCGTACACCGGGGAGCTGTTTTTT	CASIERGSYTGELFF
TRBV2	NA	13	few	TRBJ1-2	TGTGCCAGCAGCGCAGCGGGGGGCTATGGCTACACCTTC	CASSAAGGYGYTF
TRBV20-1	NA	14	once	TRBJ2-7	TGCAGTGCTGACCTTAGGGCCTCCTCCTACGAGCAGTACTTC	CSADLRASSYEQYF
TRBV7-2	TRBD2	17	NA	TRBJ2-3	TGTGCCAGCAGCCTTCGGACTAGCGGGGGCAGGGGGGATACGCAGTATTTT	CASSLRTSGGRGDTQYF
TRBV20-1	NA	12	NA	TRBJ1-1	TGCAGTGCTGCAGGGATTCGAACTGAAGCTTTCTTT	CSAAGIRTEAFF
TRBV12-3/TRBV12-4	NA	16	many	TRBJ2-7	TGTGCCAGCAGTCCCTCCCCCGAAATAGCAACCTACGAGCAGTACTTC	CASSPSPEIATYEQYF
TRBV4-1	TRBD1	16	NA	TRBJ2-2	TGCGCCAGCAGCCAAGCTAGGACAGGGGGGTCCGGGGAGCTGTTTTTT	CASSQARTGGSGELFF
TRBV6-5	TRBD1	14	NA	TRBJ1-5	TGTGCCAGCAGTACAGGGACAGGGGTGCAGCCCCAGCATTTT	CASSTGTGVQPQHF
TRBV20-1	NA	14	few	TRBJ1-1	TGCAGTGCTAGAGCGGTGGGGCGAGGCACTGAAGCTTTCTTT	CSARAVGRGTEAFF
TRBV3-1	NA	12	many	TRBJ2-1	TGTGCCAGCAGCCGAAGGAACAATGAGCAGTTCTTC	CASSRRNNEQFF
TRBV7-2	NA	14	few	TRBJ1-6	TGTGCCAGCAGCTCGACGGGGTTTGGGTCACCCCTCCACTTT	CASSSTGFGSPLHF
TRBV10-3	TRBD1	16	many	TRBJ2-5	TGTGCCATCACAGAGGGGACAGGGACCCTTTCGGAGACCCAGTACTTC	CAITEGTGTLSETQYF
TRBV12-3/TRBV12-4	NA	14	NA	TRBJ2-3	TGTGCCAGCAGCAAGGAGGCTCGCACAGATACGCAGTATTTT	CASSKEARTDTQYF
TRBV20-1	TRBD1	12	few	TRBJ2-7	TGCAGTGCTAGGGAAACAGGGGACGAGCAGTACTTC	CSARETGDEQYF
TRBV6-2/TRBV6-3	NA	12	NA	TRBJ2-1	TGTGCCAGCAGTTACCCCCCCAATGAGCAGTTCTTC	CASSYPPNEQFF
TRBV4-1	TRBD2	16	NA	TRBJ2-3	TGCGCCAGCAGCCTCTCGGGACTAGCGGGGACAGATACGCAGTATTTT	CASSLSGLAGTDTQYF
TRBV7-9	NA	14	few	TRBJ1-1	TGTGCCAGCAGTCTAGTGGCGACTGACACTGAAGCTTTCTTT	CASSLVATDTEAFF
TRBV20-1	TRBD2	16	NA	TRBJ2-1	TGCAGTGCCACCCCAGCGGGGGGTTCCTTTTACAATGAGCAGTTCTTC	CSATPAGGSFYNEQFF
TRBV5-4	NA	12	few	TRBJ1-2	TGTGCCAGCAGCCGGGAAAACTATGGCTACACCTTC	CASSRENYGYTF
TRBV7-2	NA	13	many	TRBJ2-1	TGTGCCAGCAGCGCCGTAGCGCGGAATGAGCAGTTCTTC	CASSAVARNEQFF
TRBV20-1	NA	14	NA	TRBJ1-5	TGCAGTGCGGATCAGGGTTATAGCAATCAGCCCCAGCATTTT	CSADQGYSNQPQHF
TRBV13	TRBD2	15	few	TRBJ2-1	TGTGCCAGCAGCTTAGTGGGACTAGCCTCCAATGAGCAGTTCTTC	CASSLVGLASNEQFF
TRBV24-1	NA	13	NA	TRBJ2-1	TGTGCCACCGAAGGGGACTCCTACAATGAGCAGTTCTTC	CATEGDSYNEQFF
TRBV7-8	NA	11	few	TRBJ2-5	TGTGCCAGCATGATTCAAGAGACCCAGTACTTC	CASMIQETQYF
TRBV3-1	TRBD2	15	many	TRBJ2-7	TGTGCCAGCAGCCGCCGACTAGCGGGAGACAACGAGCAGTACTTC	CASSRRLAGDNEQYF
TRBV7-2	NA	12	NA	TRBJ2-5	TGTGCCAGCAGGGGCGATGGGGAGACCCAGTACTTC	CASRGDGETQYF
TRBV5-1	NA	13	few	TRBJ2-7	TGCGCCAGCAGCCGCGGAGCTGCCTACGAGCAGTACTTC	CASSRGAAYEQYF
TRBV4-1	NA	15	few	TRBJ2-5	TGCGCCAGCAGCCAGACCCCCTCCGACGGAGAGACCCAGTACTTC	CASSQTPSDGETQYF
TRBV6-6	NA	16	NA	TRBJ2-1	TGTGCCAGCAGTCTGACACGCCCAAGGAGGTACAATGAGCAGTTCTTC	CASSLTRPRRYNEQFF
TRBV6-5	NA	14	few	TRBJ2-5	TGTGCCAGCAGTTACTCGGGGGGGCGGGAGACCCAGTACTTC	CASSYSGGRETQYF
TRBV3-1	NA	15	few	TRBJ2-3	TGTGCCAGCACCAGGGGGGGGGACTTGAGAGATACGCAGTATTTT	CASTRGGDLRDTQYF
TRBV4-1	TRBD1	15	few	TRBJ1-5	TGCGCCAGCAGCCAAGAGGACAGGGGCAATCAGCCCCAGCATTTT	CASSQEDRGNQPQHF
TRBV7-8	NA	14	few	TRBJ1-5	TGTGCCAGCAGCTTAGAGGCAGGGATTCAGCCCCAGCATTTT	CASSLEAGIQPQHF
TRBV24-1	NA	11	few	TRBJ2-7	TGTGCCACCAGTGATTTAGGCGAGCAGTACTTC	CATSDLGEQYF
TRBV20-1	TRBD1	12	few	TRBJ2-3	TGCAGTGCTAGACAGGGGGCAGATACGCAGTATTTT	CSARQGADTQYF
TRBV7-2	NA	11	many	TRBJ2-5	TGTGCCAGCAGCTACCAAGAGACCCAGTACTTC	CASSYQETQYF
TRBV5-8	NA	15	few	TRBJ1-1	TGTGCCAGCAGTCTTACAGGGACGATGAACACTGAAGCTTTCTTT	CASSLTGTMNTEAFF
TRBV5-4	TRBD1	14	few	TRBJ1-2	TGTGCCAGCAGCAAACAGGGACAGGCCTATGGCTACACCTTC	CASSKQGQAYGYTF
TRBV11-3	NA	13	NA	TRBJ2-1	TGTGCCAGCAGCCTTCTCGACGGGAATGAGCAGTTCTTC	CASSLLDGNEQFF
TRBV4-1	NA	16	NA	TRBJ1-2	TGCGCCAACAGCCAAGATTCGAACAGGGTAAACTATGGCTACACCTTC	CANSQDSNRVNYGYTF
TRBV20-1	NA	13	NA	TRBJ1-2	TGCAGTGCTAGAAAGGGGGAGCGAAGCGGCTACACCTTC	CSARKGERSGYTF
TRBV2	TRBD2	14	NA	TRBJ2-7	TGTGCCAGCAGGCGGACTAGCGGGACCTACGAGCAGTACTTC	CASRRTSGTYEQYF
TRBV7-9	NA	12	NA	TRBJ1-1	TGTGCCAGCGGCACTGAGGCGTTTGAAGCTTTCTTT	CASGTEAFEAFF
TRBV2	TRBD1	14	NA	TRBJ2-7	TGTGCCAGCAGTGAAGAGGTCGGGACAGGGGTAAAGTACTTC	CASSEEVGTGVKYF
TRBV12-3/TRBV12-4	TRBD1	14	few	TRBJ2-3	TGTGCCAGCAGAGACGGCAGGGGGCGAGATACGCAGTATTTT	CASRDGRGRDTQYF
TRBV5-6	NA	13	many	TRBJ1-1	TGTGCCAGCAGCTCGGGACTGAAGGTGGAAGCTTTCTTT	CASSSGLKVEAFF
TRBV5-4	NA	16	many	TRBJ2-3	TGTGCCAGCAGCTTGTACGGGGAAGGCCGGGGACATACGCAGTATTTT	CASSLYGEGRGHTQYF
TRBV7-9	NA	13	NA	TRBJ1-1	TGTGCCAGCAGCTACGAGACAGCACTTGAAGCTTTCTTT	CASSYETALEAFF